This T cell receptor (beta chain) emerged from a study of vaccination and CD4 T cells after COVID-19. Scientists ran DNA taken from cultured CD4+ T cells through the Oncomine TCR Beta short-read assay for sequencing. TCRdb ran MiXCR on the PCR reads and lists one entry per CDR3 protein. The sample has around 5,000 distinct CDR3 sequences; about 45% are singletons. This clonotype has a single count. The antigen is not known. General study points: In convalescent patients, a median about 87% of reactive clones appeared only post-vaccination. Counts of SARS-CoV-2-reactive clonotypes had a median that went from roughly 21 to 40, a nonsignificant change.

The germline CDR1 and CDR2 sequences are SGHKS and YYEKEE (reference sequence). V lost 0 bases to trimming and J lost 5 bases, with 14 bases between them. The CDR3 is made up of 15 amino acids. Treatment denoted: roughly ten-day PBMC culture with coronavirus spike peptide pools or control peptides (ViraFEST assay). Under the ViraFEST approach, antigen-specific T cells were expanded with peptide pools and TCRs subsequently sequenced. This chain uses TRBV5-5 with TRBJ1-2; D gene uncertain. This TCR came from a human donor who had recovered from COVID-19. The source material was CD4+ T cells from blood, cultured in vitro. This CDR3 is CASSLAFGAVYGYTF. The CDR3 nucleotides are TGTGCCAGCAGCTTGGCCTTCGGCGCGGTATATGGCTACACCTTC.